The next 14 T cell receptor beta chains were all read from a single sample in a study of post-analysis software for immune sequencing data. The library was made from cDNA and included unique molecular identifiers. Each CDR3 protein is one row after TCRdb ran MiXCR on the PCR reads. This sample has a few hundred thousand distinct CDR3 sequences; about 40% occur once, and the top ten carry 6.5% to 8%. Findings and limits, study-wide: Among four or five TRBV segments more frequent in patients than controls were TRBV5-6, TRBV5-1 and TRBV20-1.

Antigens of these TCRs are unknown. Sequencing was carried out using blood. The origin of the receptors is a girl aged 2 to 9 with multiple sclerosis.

CDR3 loop: CASSYSRPGLAGGTDTQYF. Written as DNA, the CDR3 is TGTGCCAGCAGTTACTCGCGACCTGGGCTAGCGGGCGGCACAGATACGCAGTATTTT. This chain joins TRBV6-5 and TRBJ2-3; 8 nucleotides agree with TRBD2. The CDR3 consists of 19 residues. From germline, CDR1 is MNHEY and CDR2 SVGAGI. V was clipped by 0 bases and J by 1 base; unmatched bases: 12.

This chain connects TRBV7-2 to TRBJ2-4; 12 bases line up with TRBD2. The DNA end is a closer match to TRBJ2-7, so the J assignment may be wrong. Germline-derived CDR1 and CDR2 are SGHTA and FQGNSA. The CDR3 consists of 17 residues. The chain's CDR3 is CASSRTASGRVLDEQYF. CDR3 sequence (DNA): TGTGCCAGCAGCCGCACGGCTAGCGGGAGGGTCCTGGACGAGCAGTACTTC.

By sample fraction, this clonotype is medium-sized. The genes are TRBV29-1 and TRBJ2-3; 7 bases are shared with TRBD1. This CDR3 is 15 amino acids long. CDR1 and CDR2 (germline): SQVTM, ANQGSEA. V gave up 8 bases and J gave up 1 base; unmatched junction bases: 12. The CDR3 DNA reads TGCAGCATTGTACCACCGGGACAGCGCACAGATACGCAGTATTTT. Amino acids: CSIVPPGQRTDTQYF.

Here the CDR3 DNA reads TGTGCCAGCAGCAATTATCCGGGACAGGGCCGCTCTGGGGCCAACGTCCTGACTTTC. Encoded protein: CASSNYPGQGRSGANVLTF. This rearrangement joins TRBV28 to TRBJ2-6; TRBD1 aligns across 9 bases. The ends lost 6 bases at V and 0 bases at J; junction bases unmatched: 12. CDR3 length: 19 residues. CDR1 and CDR2 (germline): MDHEN, SYDVKM.

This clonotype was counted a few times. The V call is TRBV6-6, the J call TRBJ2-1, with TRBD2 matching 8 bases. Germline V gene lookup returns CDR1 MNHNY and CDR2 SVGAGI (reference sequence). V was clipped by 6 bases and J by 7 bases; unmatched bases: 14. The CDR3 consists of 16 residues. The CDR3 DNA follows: TGTGCCAGCAGACAACTGTCGGGCGGGAGGATTAATGAGCAGTTCTTC. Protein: CASRQLSGGRINEQFF.

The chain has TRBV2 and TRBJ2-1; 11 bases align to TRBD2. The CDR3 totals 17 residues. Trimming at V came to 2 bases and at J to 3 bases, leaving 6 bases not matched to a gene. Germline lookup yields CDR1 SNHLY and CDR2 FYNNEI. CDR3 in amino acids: CASSESLSGRDYNEQFF. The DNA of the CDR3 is TGTGCCAGCAGTGAATCCCTTAGCGGGAGGGACTACAATGAGCAGTTCTTC.

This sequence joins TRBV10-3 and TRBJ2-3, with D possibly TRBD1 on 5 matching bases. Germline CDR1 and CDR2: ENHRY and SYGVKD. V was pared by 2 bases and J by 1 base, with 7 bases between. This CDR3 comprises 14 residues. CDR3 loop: CAISEATGTDTQYF. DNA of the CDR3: TGTGCCATCAGTGAGGCGACAGGCACAGATACGCAGTATTTT.

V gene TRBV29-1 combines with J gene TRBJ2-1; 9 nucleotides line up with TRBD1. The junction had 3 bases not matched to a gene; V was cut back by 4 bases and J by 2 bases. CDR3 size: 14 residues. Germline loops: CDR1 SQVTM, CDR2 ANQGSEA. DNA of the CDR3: TGCAGCGTTGGGGACAGGGCAACCTACAATGAGCAGTTCTTC. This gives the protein CSVGDRATYNEQFF.

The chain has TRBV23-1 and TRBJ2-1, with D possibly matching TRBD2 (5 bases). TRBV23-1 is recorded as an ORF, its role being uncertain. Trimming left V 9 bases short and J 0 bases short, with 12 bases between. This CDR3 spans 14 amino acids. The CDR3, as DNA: TGCGCCAGTACACAAGGGAGCTCCTACAATGAGCAGTTCTTC. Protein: CASTQGSSYNEQFF.

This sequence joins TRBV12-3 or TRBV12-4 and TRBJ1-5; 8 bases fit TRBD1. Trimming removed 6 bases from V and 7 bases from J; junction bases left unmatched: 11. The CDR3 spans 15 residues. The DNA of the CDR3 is TGTGCCAGCAGACCCGCAGGGGGCGCGTGGCAGCCCCAGCATTTT. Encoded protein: CASRPAGGAWQPQHF.

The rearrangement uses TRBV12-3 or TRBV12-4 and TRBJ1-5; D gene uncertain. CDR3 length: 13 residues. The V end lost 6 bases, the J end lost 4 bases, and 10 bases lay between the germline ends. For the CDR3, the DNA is TGTGCCAGCAGACCTGAGAGGAATCAGCCCCAGCATTTT. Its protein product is CASRPERNQPQHF.

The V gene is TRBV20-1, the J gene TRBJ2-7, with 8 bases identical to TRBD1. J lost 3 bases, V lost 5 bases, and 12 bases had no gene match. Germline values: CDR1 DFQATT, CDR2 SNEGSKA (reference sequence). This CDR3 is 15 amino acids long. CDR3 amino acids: CSAGGQGYILYEQYF. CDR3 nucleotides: TGCAGTGCTGGAGGACAGGGCTACATACTCTACGAGCAGTACTTC.

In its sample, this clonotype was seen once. CDR3: CASSPTSRRQEQFF. In nucleotides, the CDR3 is TGTGCCAGCAGTCCCACGTCCAGGCGGCAGGAGCAGTTCTTC. The rearrangement links TRBV11-2 to TRBJ2-1; D gene unclear. V lost 6 bases and J lost 10, with 19 bases in between. This CDR3 spans 14 amino acids. CDR1 is SGHAT and CDR2 is FQNNGV in the germline V gene.

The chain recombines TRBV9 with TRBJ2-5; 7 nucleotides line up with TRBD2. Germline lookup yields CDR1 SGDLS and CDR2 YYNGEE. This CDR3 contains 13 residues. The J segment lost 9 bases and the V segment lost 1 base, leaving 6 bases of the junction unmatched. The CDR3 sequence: CASSVLTAGAQYF. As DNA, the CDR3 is TGTGCCAGCAGCGTATTAACTGCGGGGGCCCAGTACTTC.